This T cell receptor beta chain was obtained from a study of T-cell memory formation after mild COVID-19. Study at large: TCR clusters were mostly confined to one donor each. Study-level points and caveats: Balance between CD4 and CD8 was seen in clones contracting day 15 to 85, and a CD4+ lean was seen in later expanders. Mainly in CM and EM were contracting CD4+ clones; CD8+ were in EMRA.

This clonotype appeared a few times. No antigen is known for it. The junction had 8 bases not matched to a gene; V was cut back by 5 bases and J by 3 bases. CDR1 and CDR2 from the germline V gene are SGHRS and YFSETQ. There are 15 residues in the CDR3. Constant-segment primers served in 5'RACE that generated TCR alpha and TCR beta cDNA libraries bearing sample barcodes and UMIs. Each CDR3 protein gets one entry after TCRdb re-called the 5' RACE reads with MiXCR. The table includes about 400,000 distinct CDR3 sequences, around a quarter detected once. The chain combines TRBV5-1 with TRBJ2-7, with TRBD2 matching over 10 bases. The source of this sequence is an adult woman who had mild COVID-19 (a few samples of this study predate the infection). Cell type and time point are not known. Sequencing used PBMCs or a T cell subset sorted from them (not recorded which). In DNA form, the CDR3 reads TGCGCCAGCAGTCCTACCACTAGCGGGGTCTACGAGCAGTACTTC. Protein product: CASSPTTSGVYEQYF.